This TCR beta chain was sequenced during a study of glioma-infiltrating T cells after dendritic cell vaccination. Study summary: Autologous tumor lysate was loaded overnight onto monocyte-derived dendritic cells grown seven days with IL-4 and GM-CSF.

Only patients with spare fresh-frozen tumor and over two years of follow-up were included. With regard to this clone: Germline and junction disagree at one end, which may indicate a read error. Distinct nucleotide sequences in the sample also encode this CDR3.

Measured with immunoSEQ multiplex PCR; TCRdb has only the in-frame clones, and not every one. This table has just under 85,000 clones, about 90% appearing once. The receptor was derived from a human donor with glioblastoma. This specimen consisted of blood, obtained before dendritic cell vaccination.

The CDR3 reads CASSILAGGDSPLHF. The DNA for the CDR3 is TGTGCCAGCAGCATACTGGCGGGGGGGGATTCCCCCCTCCACTTT. The V gene is TRBV6-1, the J gene TRBJ1-6; perhaps TRBD1 as D (5 bases). Germline CDR1 is MNHNS and CDR2 is SASEGT. The CDR3 extends over 15 amino acids.